This is a list of T cell receptor beta chains from one sample in a study of blood T cell repertoires in COVID-19. Assay: immunoSEQ multiplex PCR; the TCRdb copy retains only in-frame clones and omits some. The data show 70,000 or so clones, with roughly 89% seen just once and 0.58% held by the top ten. The sample taken for sequencing was peripheral blood. The source is a man between 60 and 75 years old with acute or convalescent COVID-19. CDR3s include the opening cysteine and the closing phenylalanine or tryptophan. A D gene is named only where the DNA matches it firmly. Not every row has a clone size; where given, it reads once, few, many or a size class.

cdr3_aa cdr3_nt clone_size d_call j_call v_call
CASSGQAAGNTIYF TGTGCCAGCAGCGGACAGGCTGCCGGAAACACCATATATTTT - - TRBJ1-3 TRBV9
CASSTRQGNEQFF TGTGCCAGCAGTACGAGACAGGGAAATGAGCAGTTCTTC - TRBD1 TRBJ2-1 TRBV27
CASYLFDRESNQPQHF TGTGCCAGCTACTTGTTCGACAGGGAGAGCAATCAGCCCCAGCATTTT once TRBD1 TRBJ1-5 TRBV18
CASSPRRVEPDTQYF TGTGCCAGCAGCCCACGCAGGGTCGAACCGGATACGCAGTATTTT - - TRBJ2-3 TRBV7-9
CASSSRTSGNRNEQFF TGCGCCAGCAGCTCGAGGACTAGCGGGAATAGAAATGAGCAGTTCTTC - TRBD2 TRBJ2-1 TRBV5-1
CASSLGGQSTDTQYF TGTGCCAGCAGCTTAGGGGGGCAAAGCACAGATACGCAGTATTTT - - TRBJ2-3 TRBV11-3
CASSVGAGARDEQYF TGTGCCAGCAGCGTAGGGGCAGGGGCCAGGGACGAGCAGTACTTC - - TRBJ2-7 TRBV9
CASSLEAGPTEAFF TGTGCCAGCAGCTTAGAGGCAGGGCCCACTGAAGCTTTCTTT - - TRBJ1-1 TRBV7-9
CASSSAYEQYF TGTGCCAGCAGCTCGGCCTACGAGCAGTACTTC - - TRBJ2-7 TRBV11-2
CSVGEGGKRDYGYTF TGCAGCGTTGGAGAAGGGGGAAAGAGGGACTATGGCTACACCTTC - - TRBJ1-2 TRBV29-1
CASSHGTSGIYNEQFF TGTGCCAGCAGCCACGGGACTAGCGGGATCTACAATGAGCAGTTCTTC - TRBD2 TRBJ2-1 TRBV3-1/TRBV3-2
CASSYSGGGVTDTQYF TGTGCCAGCAGTTACTCGGGCGGGGGGGTCACAGATACGCAGTATTTT - TRBD2 TRBJ2-3 TRBV6-5
CASRGGQISYEQYF TGTGCCAGCAGGGGGGGACAGATCTCCTACGAGCAGTACTTC - - TRBJ2-7 TRBV6-5
CASSQGLAGGVPDTQYF TGTGCCAGCAGCCAAGGACTAGCGGGGGGGGTCCCAGATACGCAGTATTTT - TRBD2 TRBJ2-3 TRBV7-7
CASSLTSGPHNEQFF TGTGCCAGCAGCCTGACTAGCGGGCCCCACAATGAGCAGTTCTTC - TRBD2 TRBJ2-1 TRBV3-1/TRBV3-2
CASSHRSRGEKLFF TGTGCCAGCAGCCACAGGTCCCGCGGTGAAAAACTGTTTTTT - - TRBJ1-4 TRBV27
CASSPRGGGTSYNEQFF TGTGCCAGCAGCCCTCGGGGCGGGGGGACCTCCTACAATGAGCAGTTCTTC - TRBD2 TRBJ2-1 TRBV27
CASRLAGGPVEQFF TGTGCAAGTCGCTTAGCGGGGGGGCCGGTTGAGCAGTTCTTC - - TRBJ2-1 TRBV12-2
CASRGQGPSGNTIYF TGTGCCAGCAGGGGACAGGGGCCCTCTGGAAACACCATATATTTT few TRBD1 TRBJ1-3 TRBV6-5
CASSPPGTLPLGAQYF TGTGCCAGTAGTCCTCCGGGGACTCTCCCTTTGGGGGCCCAGTACTTC - - TRBJ2-5 TRBV19
CAWTPDRGPSYGYTF TGTGCCTGGACTCCCGACAGGGGGCCCAGCTATGGCTACACCTTC - TRBD1 TRBJ1-2 TRBV30
CASSLSAQGRGYTEAFF TGCGCCAGCAGCTTGTCGGCCCAGGGACGGGGGTACACTGAAGCTTTCTTT - - TRBJ1-1 TRBV5-1
CASSLPPLATSTDTQYF TGTGCCAGCTCTCTCCCCCCCCTCGCAACTAGCACAGATACGCAGTATTTT - - TRBJ2-3 TRBV18
CASSLDPRAQETQYF TGCGCCAGCAGCTTGGACCCCAGGGCCCAAGAGACCCAGTACTTC - - TRBJ2-5 TRBV5-1
CASSYHGQGKTYGYTF TGTGCCAGCAGTTACCATGGACAGGGGAAAACCTATGGCTACACCTTC - TRBD1 TRBJ1-2 TRBV6-5
CASSLDPRAYNEQFF TGTGCCAGCAGCCTGGACCCGAGGGCCTACAATGAGCAGTTCTTC - - TRBJ2-1 TRBV7-3
CASSSQGNEKLFF TGCGCCAGCAGCTCACAGGGGAATGAAAAACTGTTTTTT few TRBD1 TRBJ1-4 TRBV5-1
CASTPTGGFNQPQHF TGTGCCAGTACCCCGACAGGGGGCTTTAATCAGCCCCAGCATTTT - TRBD1 TRBJ1-5 TRBV19
CASRRGYGYTF TGTGCCAGTCGAAGGGGCTATGGCTACACCTTC - - TRBJ1-2 TRBV19
CASSVGTANYEQYF TGTGCCAGCAGCGTAGGGACTGCCAACTACGAGCAGTACTTC - - TRBJ2-7 TRBV9
CASSLPGIAKNIQYF TGTGCCAGCTCACTCCCGGGGATAGCCAAAAACATTCAGTACTTC - - TRBJ2-4 TRBV18
CALGEEKLFF TGCGCCCTCGGGGAGGAAAAACTGTTTTTT once - TRBJ1-4 TRBV10-1
CASSWTGEETQYF TGTGCCAGCAGCTGGACAGGGGAAGAGACCCAGTACTTC - TRBD1 TRBJ2-5 TRBV9
CSVEDRFGRGGSGANVLTF TGCAGCGTTGAAGATCGGTTTGGCAGAGGAGGCTCTGGGGCCAACGTCCTGACTTTC - - TRBJ2-6 TRBV29-1
CAVRRVASYEQYF TGTGCCGTCCGCCGGGTCGCCTCCTACGAGCAGTACTTC - - TRBJ2-7 TRBV2
CASSYSTGVANSPLHF TGTGCCAGCAGTTACTCGACAGGGGTGGCTAATTCACCCCTCCACTTT - TRBD1 TRBJ1-6 TRBV6-5
CASSLVGEYTDTQYF TGTGCCAGCAGCTTGGTCGGGGAGTACACAGATACGCAGTATTTT - - TRBJ2-3 TRBV5-4
CASSARGGHQGEETQYF TGTGCCAGCAGCGCCCGGGGGGGACATCAAGGGGAAGAGACCCAGTACTTC - TRBD2 TRBJ2-5 TRBV5-5
CASRAGQGNTEAFF TGTGCCAGCAGAGCGGGACAAGGGAACACTGAAGCTTTCTTT - - TRBJ1-1 TRBV11-2
CAISESETGPNQPQHF TGTGCCATCAGTGAGTCCGAGACAGGGCCCAATCAGCCCCAGCATTTT - TRBD1 TRBJ1-5 TRBV10-3
CASMSRDEQFF TGCGCCAGCATGAGCCGGGATGAGCAGTTCTTC - - TRBJ2-1 TRBV5-1
CASSDSPTGGYGYTF TGTGCCAGCAGTGACTCGCCGACAGGAGGCTATGGCTACACCTTC - - TRBJ1-2 TRBV6-4
CASSRDRAGANVLTF TGTGCCAGCAGCCGTGACAGGGCTGGGGCCAACGTCCTGACTTTC - TRBD1 TRBJ2-6 TRBV7-2
CASRFQGWDTEAFF TGTGCCAGTAGATTCCAGGGGTGGGACACTGAAGCTTTCTTT - - TRBJ1-1 TRBV19
CASSARTGGDGYTF TGTGCCAGTAGTGCCCGGACAGGGGGGGATGGCTACACCTTC - TRBD1 TRBJ1-2 TRBV19
CASSQEIAGVGEQFF TGTGCCAGCAGCCAAGAAATAGCGGGGGTGGGGGAGCAGTTCTTC once TRBD2 TRBJ2-1 TRBV3-1/TRBV3-2
CSVGQNKNTEAFF TGCAGCGTCGGACAGAATAAAAACACTGAAGCTTTCTTT - - TRBJ1-1 TRBV29-1
CASSFGGGGYTF TGTGCCAGCAGTTTTGGAGGGGGCGGCTACACCTTC - TRBD1 TRBJ1-2 TRBV12-3/TRBV12-4
CASSDRTGVQPQHF TGCGCCAGCAGTGACAGGACAGGGGTCCAGCCCCAGCATTTT few TRBD1 TRBJ1-5 TRBV10-2
CASSVEDRGLRAFF TGTGCCAGCAGCGTAGAGGACAGGGGACTTCGAGCTTTCTTT - TRBD1 TRBJ1-1 TRBV9
CASSSQTGQGMNTQYF TGCGCCAGCAGCTCCCAGACGGGACAGGGAATGAATACGCAGTATTTT - TRBD1 TRBJ2-3 TRBV5-1
CASSEEGRDSGYSNQPQHF TGTGCCAGCAGTGAAGAAGGGCGGGACAGCGGGTATAGCAATCAGCCCCAGCATTTT - TRBD1 TRBJ1-5 TRBV6-1
CAGQGFNQPQHF TGTGCCGGACAGGGATTCAATCAGCCCCAGCATTTT - TRBD1 TRBJ1-5 TRBV2
CASSLARTSNSPLHF TGTGCCAGCAGCTTAGCCCGGACATCCAATTCACCCCTCCACTTT few - TRBJ1-6 TRBV11-2
CASSLELAEQETQYF TGTGCCAGCAGCTTGGAGCTAGCAGAGCAAGAGACCCAGTACTTC once - TRBJ2-5 TRBV5-4
CATSRDDRGEQFF TGTGCCACCAGCAGGGATGACAGGGGTGAGCAGTTCTTC - TRBD1 TRBJ2-1 TRBV15
CASSLGQGYNEQFF TGTGCCAGCAGCTTGGGACAGGGGTACAATGAGCAGTTCTTC - TRBD1 TRBJ2-1 TRBV6-6